The 23 T cell receptor beta chains below all came from one sample that was sequenced in a study of blood T cell repertoires in COVID-19. The assay was immunoSEQ multiplex PCR, and TCRdb's table has in-frame clones only and misses some. Here the sample spans fewer than 130,000 clones, more than 70% being singletons. Sample: peripheral blood. Source of these receptors: a woman aged 50 to 60 with acute or convalescent COVID-19.

The rearrangement joins TRBV19 to TRBJ2-3; 11 bases map to TRBD2. This CDR3 has 18 amino acids. Germline V CDR1 and CDR2: LNHDA, SQIVND (reference sequence). V shed 3 bases and J 7 bases; nucleotides not matched to a gene: 15. The DNA of the CDR3 is TGTGCCAGTAGTATCGGACTAGCGGGTCGGGCCGGATCGAATACGCAGTATTTT. Protein sequence: CASSIGLAGRAGSNTQYF.

The genes are TRBV7-9 and TRBJ2-3, with 14 nucleotides matching TRBD2. The CDR3 contains 17 residues. Germline V CDR1 and CDR2: SEHNR, FQNEAQ (reference sequence). J lost 4 bases, V lost 4 bases, and 7 bases had no gene match. The CDR3: CASSSGTSGSWADTQYF. The CDR3 nucleotides read TGTGCCAGCAGCTCCGGGACTAGCGGGAGTTGGGCAGATACGCAGTATTTT.

The chain carries TRBV19 and TRBJ1-5; the D is unclear. In germline, CDR1 is LNHDA, CDR2 SQIVND (reference sequence). V was pared by 2 bases and J by 4 bases, with 21 bases between. CDR3 size: 18 residues. This CDR3 is CASSIRSGMEVANQPQHF. CDR3 nucleotides: TGTGCCAGTAGTATAAGATCGGGTATGGAGGTGGCGAATCAGCCCCAGCATTTT.

The chain combines TRBV11-2 with TRBJ1-6; perhaps TRBD1 as D (6 bases). The V gene lost 5 bases and the J gene lost 7 bases, with 18 bases spanning the gap. The germline CDR1 and CDR2 sequences are SGHAT and FQNNGV. The CDR3 spans 16 residues. The CDR3 coding sequence is TGTGCCAGCAGCCTTACTACAGGGTTCGAAAATTCACCCCTCCACTTT. It specifies CASSLTTGFENSPLHF.

This clone was seen only a few times. V usage is TRBV5-1 and J usage is TRBJ2-1; 16 nucleotides line up with TRBD2. CDR3 size: 19 residues. Germline CDR1 is SGHRS and CDR2 is YFSETQ. V was pared by 4 bases and J by 7 bases, with 14 bases of the junction left unmatched. The CDR3, as DNA: TGCGCCAGCAGCAATCCGGGACTAGCGGGAGGGCCGACGGGGAATGAGCAGTTCTTC. This gives the protein CASSNPGLAGGPTGNEQFF.

This clone was observed a single time. This chain joins TRBV5-6 and TRBJ1-5, with D possibly matching TRBD1 (6 bases). V lost 4 bases, J lost 4 bases, and 15 bases lay in between. The CDR3 is 15 amino acids. The germline gives CDR1 SGHDT, CDR2 YYEEEE. CDR3 nucleotides: TGTGCCAGCAGCATCGCCGGGACACCGAATCAGCCCCAGCATTTT. It codes for CASSIAGTPNQPQHF.

The CDR3 spells CAWSVGLAALEQYF. CDR3 DNA: TGTGCCTGGAGTGTAGGGCTAGCGGCCCTCGAGCAGTACTTC. The chain recombines TRBV30 with TRBJ2-7, with 7 bases identical to TRBD2. Germline CDR1 reads GTSNPN; CDR2 reads SVGIG (reference sequence). Trimming cost V 0 bases and J 6 bases; bases outside gene matches: 8. CDR3 length equals 14 residues.

The J gene is TRBJ1-5, the V gene TRBV6-1; TRBD1 is a possible D gene (6 bases). Germline assignment: CDR1 MNHNS and CDR2 SASEGT. V was cut by 0 bases and J by 4 bases, with 13 bases left in between. CDR3 length: 16 amino acids. In DNA, the CDR3 is TGTGCCAGCAGTGAAGCAGCAACAGGGCCTAATCAGCCCCAGCATTTT. Encoded protein: CASSEAATGPNQPQHF.

The chain links TRBV2 to TRBJ1-5, with 7 bases aligning to TRBD1. The length of the CDR3 is 14 residues. Looked up from germline, CDR1 is SNHLY and CDR2 is FYNNEI. The V gene end was trimmed by 7 bases and the J gene end by 7 bases; junction bases not matched to a gene: 10. CDR3 residues: CASTRQGGDQPQHF. The CDR3 DNA reads TGTGCCAGCACGCGACAGGGTGGTGACCAGCCCCAGCATTTT.

In this sample, this clone turned up once. The J gene is TRBJ1-2, the V gene TRBV7-9, with a tentative D call TRBD1 (6 bases). The CDR3 is 16 residues long. Trimming took 5 bases from V and 7 from J, leaving 23 bases between them. From germline, CDR1 is SEHNR and CDR2 FQNEAQ (reference sequence). CDR3 sequence reads: CASSPSGGRDLGGYTF. CDR3 DNA sequence: TGTGCCAGCAGCCCAAGCGGGGGGCGCGACCTGGGTGGCTACACCTTC.

This clone has only one observation. The chain joins TRBV2 to TRBJ2-3, with 8 nucleotides matching TRBD2. The CDR3 runs to 15 residues. Germline trimming cut 1 base from V and 0 bases from J; bases unmatched to any gene: 0. Germline V gives CDR1 SNHLY, CDR2 FYNNEI. CDR3 sequence reads: CASSEGLASTDTQYF. In DNA form, the CDR3 reads TGTGCCAGCAGTGAAGGACTAGCGAGCACAGATACGCAGTATTTT.

The rearrangement joins TRBV5-6 to TRBJ1-1, with 9 bases that match TRBD1. CDR1 is SGHDT and CDR2 is YYEEEE in the germline V gene. Trimming at V came to 3 bases and at J to 7 bases, leaving 13 bases not matched to a gene. The CDR3 is made up of 16 amino acids. CDR3 bases: TGTGCCAGCAGCTCCGGGACAGGGAGAGTGGGGGGTGAAGCTTTCTTT. It is translated as CASSSGTGRVGGEAFF.

V usage is TRBV7-9 and J usage is TRBJ2-1; a weak D match, TRBD1 (6 bases). V was cut by 1 base and J by 7 bases, with 14 bases left in between. This CDR3 region has 15 residues. Germline V gene lookup returns CDR1 SEHNR and CDR2 FQNEAQ (reference sequence). The chain's CDR3 is CASSLGAGEVNEQFF. In DNA, the CDR3 is TGTGCCAGCAGCTTAGGGGCAGGGGAAGTTAATGAGCAGTTCTTC.

This chain joins TRBV3-1 (or the pseudogene TRBV3-2) and TRBJ2-7, with 9 nucleotides matching TRBD1. This CDR3 spans 14 amino acids. The germline V gene encodes CDR1 LGHDT and CDR2 YNNKEL (reference sequence). Trimming took 5 bases from V and 2 from J; bases not matched to a gene: 4. CDR3 bases: TGTGCCAGCAGCAACCGGGACAGGGCCTACGAGCAGTACTTC. This translates into CASSNRDRAYEQYF.

The chain couples TRBV7-8 to TRBJ1-5, with D possibly being TRBD1 (6 bases). Trimming cost V 0 bases and J 10 bases, with 10 bases left between them. This CDR3 has 13 amino acids. The V gene's germline CDR1 is SGHVS and CDR2 FQNEAQ. CDR3 bases: TGTGCCAGCAGCTTAGCGCGCGGGGGCCCCCAGCATTTT. Protein sequence: CASSLARGGPQHF.

The chain couples TRBV18 to TRBJ2-7, with TRBD2 matching 11 bases. CDR3 length: 14 residues. The junction had 7 bases not matched to a gene; V was cut back by 6 bases and J by 6 bases. The germline V gene encodes CDR1 KGHSH and CDR2 LQKENI. CDR3 amino acids: CASSRTSGSFEQYF. CDR3 bases: TGTGCCAGCTCGAGAACTAGCGGGAGTTTCGAGCAGTACTTC.

This rearrangement joins TRBV11-2 to TRBJ2-1; 14 bases fit TRBD2. The CDR3 is made up of 16 amino acids. Unmatched junction bases numbered 4, after V lost 5 bases and J lost 4 bases. Germline loops: CDR1 SGHAT, CDR2 FQNNGV. The CDR3 DNA is TGTGCCAGCAGCCCACGACTAGCGGGAGGGTACAATGAGCAGTTCTTC. Translating gives CASSPRLAGGYNEQFF.

The gene calls are TRBV10-3 and TRBJ2-7; 7 positions agree with TRBD2. The germline V gene encodes CDR1 ENHRY and CDR2 SYGVKD. The CDR3 has 13 residues. The V segment lost 4 bases and the J segment 6 bases; nucleotides outside the gene matches: 6. CDR3 nucleotide sequence: TGTGCCATCAGTGGGGGCAGGGAGGGCGAGCAGTACTTC. Its protein is CAISGGREGEQYF.

This clone was seen only once. The chain joins TRBV10-3 to TRBJ2-1, with D possibly matching TRBD2 (5 bases). CDR3 length: 15 residues. The ends were cut back, 3 bases at V and 1 base at J, with 10 bases in the middle. In germline, CDR1 is ENHRY, CDR2 SYGVKD. The CDR3 DNA sequence: TGTGCCATCAGTGATGAGGGAGTTTCCTACAATGAGCAGTTCTTC. It codes for CAISDEGVSYNEQFF.

The V and J genes are TRBV19 and TRBJ1-2; no firm D call. V dropped 7 bases and J dropped 8 bases, with 11 bases sitting between them. The CDR3 runs 11 residues. Looked up from germline, CDR1 is LNHDA and CDR2 is SQIVND (reference sequence). The CDR3 nucleotides are TGTGCCAGTACCGCAGGTGGCGGCTACACCTTC. It codes for CASTAGGGYTF.

The genes are TRBV6-5 and TRBJ1-1; D ambiguous. The CDR3 totals 13 residues. Germline lookup yields CDR1 MNHEY and CDR2 SVGAGI. Trimming took off 11 bases at V and 2 bases at J, with 15 bases between the two ends. The CDR3 sequence is CASRKRLNTEAFF. For the CDR3, the DNA is TGTGCCTCCAGGAAGAGATTAAACACTGAAGCTTTCTTT.

The rearrangement joins TRBV6-5 to TRBJ2-6; D is unresolved. The CDR3 spans 14 residues. Trimming pared 5 bases from V and 2 bases from J, leaving 7 bases between. Per germline, CDR1 MNHEY and CDR2 SVGAGI. The CDR3 DNA is TGTGCCAGCAGTCCCTCTACTGGGGCCAACGTCCTGACTTTC. It encodes CASSPSTGANVLTF.

This clone has only one observation. The rearrangement links TRBV28 to TRBJ2-7; 14 bases align to TRBD2. Looked up from germline, CDR1 is MDHEN and CDR2 is SYDVKM. The V and J ends lost 6 bases and 8 bases, in that order; junction bases with no gene match: 18. The CDR3 loop spans 18 amino acids. The DNA for the CDR3 is TGTGCCAGCAGATACTCGGGTGGGGGACTAGCGGGAGATGGAAAGCAGTACTTC. Translating it yields CASRYSGGGLAGDGKQYF. Full variable domain (rest looked up from reference TRBV28 and TRBJ2-7): DVKVTQSSRYLVKRTGEKVFLECVQDMDHENMFWYRQDPGLGLRLIYFSYDVKMKEKGDIPEGYSVSREKKERFSLILESASTNQTSMYLCASRYSGGGLAGDGKQYFGPGTRLTVT.